This T cell receptor beta chain came from a study of vaccination effects on CD4 cells after COVID-19. In the study overall: Wells of more than 1.5 million PBMC each were grown with about 9.5 IU/ml IL-2 and about 9.6 ug/ml peptides.

Findings and caveats of the study: Late in the post-vaccination period, infection-induced and vaccine-induced clones underwent marked clonal contraction.

This CDR3 spans 14 amino acids. Trimming took off 4 bases at V and 5 bases at J, with 11 bases between the two ends. Germline V gene data show CDR1 as MDHEN and CDR2 as SYDVKM. Following a roughly 9-day culture, CD4+ T cells were purified. Days 3 and 7 were when half the medium was replaced with IL-2 medium. Comment on this clone: The antigen remains undetermined.

Profiled with immunoSEQ multiplex PCR; TCRdb holds only in-frame clones, not every one. The repertoire holds roughly 48,000 clones, with around 63% as singletons. The chain combines TRBV28 with TRBJ2-2, with D tentatively TRBD2 (5 bases). This clonotype was obtained from a human donor who received a COVID-19 vaccine. Sequencing was performed on CD4+ T cells from PBMCs cultured without peptide, taken before COVID-19 vaccination. CDR3 region: CASSWSGGTGELFF. CDR3 nucleotides: TGTGCCAGCAGTTGGAGCGGCGGAACCGGGGAGCTGTTTTTT.